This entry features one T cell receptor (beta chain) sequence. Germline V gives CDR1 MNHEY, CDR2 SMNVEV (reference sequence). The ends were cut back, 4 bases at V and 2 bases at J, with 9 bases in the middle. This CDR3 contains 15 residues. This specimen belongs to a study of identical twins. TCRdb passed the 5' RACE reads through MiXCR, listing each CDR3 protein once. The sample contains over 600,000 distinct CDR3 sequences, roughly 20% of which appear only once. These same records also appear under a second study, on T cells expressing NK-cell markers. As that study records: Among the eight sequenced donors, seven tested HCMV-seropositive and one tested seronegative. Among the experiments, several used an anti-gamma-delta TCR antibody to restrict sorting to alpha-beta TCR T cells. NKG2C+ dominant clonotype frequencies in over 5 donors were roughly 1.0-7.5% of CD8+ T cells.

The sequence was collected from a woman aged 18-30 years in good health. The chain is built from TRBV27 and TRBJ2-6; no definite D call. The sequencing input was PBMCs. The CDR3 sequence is CASSSPLAGANVLTF. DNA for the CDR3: TGTGCCAGCAGTTCCCCCCTAGCTGGGGCCAACGTCCTGACTTTC.